This TCR beta chain appears in the sequencing data of a study of shared clonotypes between healthy human individuals. This clone was observed a handful of times. The antigen is unknown. Profiled with immunoSEQ multiplex PCR; TCRdb holds only in-frame clones, not every one. Of over a million clones in the sample, 75% were seen once. Points from the study as a whole: With a few donors compared, about 5% of naive CD4 clonotypes were shared.

Trimming removed 4 bases from V and 4 bases from J; junction bases left unmatched: 22. This CDR3 has 20 residues. Germline V gene lookup returns CDR1 MGHRA and CDR2 YSYEKL. This TCR derives from a man aged 18-30 years in good health. This chain joins TRBV4-1 and TRBJ1-2; 9 bases align to TRBD1. The material sequenced was memory CD4+ T cells sorted from blood. Sample subset: CD45RA-negative fraction. Here the CDR3 reads CASSPRSQDRGISLRYGYTF. CDR3 bases: TGCGCCAGCAGCCCAAGGTCCCAGGACAGGGGCATCTCGCTTCGCTATGGCTACACCTTC.